This T cell receptor beta chain was profiled in a study of T cell repertoires in cytomegalovirus infection. Regarding the study as a whole: HLA-C-restricted CMV-specific TCR beta clonotypes were dominant in the ex vivo response.

The CDR3 consists of 19 residues. With 2 bases removed from V and 0 bases from J, the gap between germline ends came to 17 bases. From germline, CDR1 is SNHLY and CDR2 FYNNEI. With regard to this clonotype: No antigen is known for it.

Using its own MiXCR run on the reads, TCRdb lists one record per CDR3 protein. The table lists around 100,000 distinct CDR3 sequences, less than 55% of them singletons. The sequencing here drew on CD8+ T cells from cultured PBMCs, taken from culture after CMV antigen stimulation. V gene TRBV2 combines with J gene TRBJ2-6, with D perhaps matching TRBD1 (6 bases). This receptor was obtained from a human donor in good health (CMV status not recorded). Some clones in this sample may be carry-over from other donors' samples. The CDR3, as DNA: TGTGCCAGCAGTGAAAGTTGGGACACACGAAACTCTGGGGCCAACGTCCTGACTTTC. This sequence encodes CASSESWDTRNSGANVLTF. The entire variable domain, with the rest obtained from reference TRBV2 and TRBJ2-6, is as follows: EPEVTQTPSHQVTQMGQEVILRCVPISNHLYFYWYRQILGQKVEFLVSFYNNEISEKSEIFDDQFSVERPDGSNFTLKIRSTKLEDSAMYFCASSESWDTRNSGANVLTFGAGSRLTVL.